This passage covers 31 T cell receptor beta chains from one sample sequenced in a study of T cells in Graves' hyperthyroidism and ophthalmopathy. Authors of the study amplified TCR beta CDR3 regions from RNA transcripts. The TCR CDR3 first-round RT-PCR relied on the HTBI primer set. Each CDR3 protein is one row after TCRdb ran MiXCR on the multiplex PCR reads. The repertoire has 550,000 to 600,000 distinct CDR3 sequences, about a sixth of them found once; the top ten carry around a sixth. Specimen: blood. These receptors were obtained from a woman under 30 with Graves' hyperthyroidism.

This clonotype was recorded many times. The chain carries TRBV10-3 and TRBJ2-5; D unresolved. Germline CDR1 ENHRY, CDR2 SYGVKD. Trimming took 0 bases from V and 0 from J, leaving 2 bases between them. The length of the CDR3 is 13 residues. CDR3 bases: TGTGCCATCAGTGAGTCGGACCAAGAGACCCAGTACTTC. Its translation is CAISESDQETQYF.

This clonotype was picked up many times. J is TRBJ2-1 and V is TRBV28; no clear D gene. The germline V gene encodes CDR1 MDHEN and CDR2 SYDVKM. The CDR3 is 13 amino acids. Trimming cost V 4 bases and J 5 bases, with 9 bases left between them. DNA of the CDR3: TGTGCCAGCAGTTCAGGCTCGGACAATGAGCAGTTCTTC. Translating gives CASSSGSDNEQFF.

This clonotype was counted at least ten times. The junction shows a germline mismatch at one end, possibly a read error. The chain has TRBV5-1 and TRBJ2-3; 8 bases match TRBD2. The CDR3 loop spans 14 amino acids. Germline loops: CDR1 SGHRS, CDR2 YFSETQ. CDR3 nucleotides: TGTGCCAGCAGCCTAGGACTAGCATCAGATACGCAGTATTTT. Translation: CASSLGLASDTQYF.

This clonotype was counted a few times. Being one base from a much bigger clone, this may be a read error. The chain uses TRBV6-5 and TRBJ1-1; 7 positions agree with TRBD1. The CDR3 runs 17 residues. V lost 2 bases to trimming and J lost 0 bases; unmatched junction nucleotides: 9. CDR1 and CDR2 from the germline V gene are MNHEY and SVGAGI. The CDR3 nucleotides read TGTGCCAGCAGTTACCCGACAGGGAGGGGAATGAACACTGAAGCTTTCTTT. Translating gives CASSYPTGRGMNTEAFF.

This clonotype was found many times. CDR3 sequence (DNA): TGCGGGGGGGGCGCCACTGAAGCTTTCTTT. Translation gives CGGGATEAFF. The chain couples TRBV20-1 to TRBJ1-1; D is perhaps TRBD1 (6 bases). The CDR3 extends over 10 amino acids. Germline CDR1 DFQATT, CDR2 SNEGSKA (reference sequence).

This clonotype appeared once. The chain combines TRBV20-1 with TRBJ1-4, with D uncertain. CDR3 length: 12 amino acids. The V and J ends lost 5 bases and 5 bases respectively, with 9 bases between them. CDR1 DFQATT and CDR2 SNEGSKA come from the germline V gene (reference sequence). The CDR3 region has the DNA TGCAGTGCTTCCTCGGGGAATGAAAAACTGTTTTTT. It encodes CSASSGNEKLFF.

Only a few counts were recorded for this clonotype. This chain connects TRBV6-1 to TRBJ1-1; possibly TRBD1 for D (5 bases). Germline V gene data show CDR1 as MNHNS and CDR2 as SASEGT. V was trimmed by 6 bases and J by 2 bases, leaving 13 bases between them. The length of the CDR3 is 14 residues. The CDR3 loop reads CASSPIGDNTEAFF. The CDR3 DNA sequence: TGTGCCAGCAGCCCTATCGGGGACAACACTGAAGCTTTCTTT.

About this clonotype: The conserved closing phenylalanine or tryptophan is absent in this CDR3, likely reflecting a read error. The chain couples TRBV7-8 to TRBJ2-1; D is possibly TRBD2 (6 bases). Germline CDR1 is SGHVS and CDR2 is FQNEAQ. The length of the CDR3 is 15 residues. The ends were cut back, 5 bases at V and 0 bases at J, with 11 bases in the middle. The CDR3 is CASSRGAFSYNEQFL. In nucleotides, the CDR3 is TGTGCCAGCAGCCGCGGGGCGTTCTCCTACAATGAGCAGTTCCTC.

The chain recombines TRBV9 with TRBJ1-3; no definite D call. Trimming pared 2 bases from V and 5 bases from J, leaving 11 bases between. Germline assignment: CDR1 SGDLS and CDR2 YYNGEE. This CDR3 has 14 amino acids. The CDR3 reads CASSVNPARNTIYF. The CDR3 nucleotides are TGTGCCAGCAGCGTGAATCCAGCGCGAAACACCATATATTTT.

This clonotype was seen ten or more times. The chain is built from TRBV20-1 and TRBJ1-6; D not certain. Between the trimmed V and J ends, which lost 0 bases and 8 bases, there was a span of 5 bases. CDR1 DFQATT and CDR2 SNEGSKA come from the germline V gene (reference sequence). The CDR3 is made up of 12 amino acids. The CDR3 coding sequence is TGCAGTGCTAGAGATAGGGATTCACCCCTCCACTTT. It translates to CSARDRDSPLHF.

This clonotype was observed many times. The chain employs TRBV2 and TRBJ2-1; either TRBD1 or TRBD2 may supply D (6 bases each). The CDR3 is 16 amino acids. Germline V gene sequence: CDR1 SNHLY, CDR2 FYNNEI. The V and J ends lost 7 bases and 10 bases respectively, with 26 bases between them. Here the CDR3 reads CASTPHRGGSLREQFF. DNA for the CDR3: TGTGCCAGCACTCCCCACCGAGGGGGGTCTCTACGAGAGCAGTTCTTC.

The table lists this clonotype with a few counts. The germline gene is not matched at one end of the junction; a read error may be the cause. The chain couples TRBV7-7 to TRBJ2-2; 10 bases are a match to TRBD2. In germline, CDR1 is SSHAT, CDR2 FNYEAQ (reference sequence). This CDR3 contains 15 residues. This CDR3 reads CASSLLAGFTGELFF. The CDR3 region has the DNA TGTGCTAGCAGCTTACTAGCGGGGTTCACCGGGGAGCTGTTTTTT.

This clonotype was picked up many times. The rearrangement links TRBV12-3 or TRBV12-4 to TRBJ1-1, with D unclear. This CDR3 has 15 amino acids. V lost 1 base, J lost 2 bases, and 11 bases lay in between. The CDR3 region is CASSLGDPANTEAFF. The CDR3 bases are TGTGCCAGCAGTTTAGGGGATCCAGCCAACACTGAAGCTTTCTTT.

V is TRBV19 and J is TRBJ1-2; TRBD1 might be the D (5 bases). Trimming shortened V by 3 bases and J by 4 bases, and 18 bases separated the two germline ends. This CDR3 has 16 residues. CDR1 and CDR2 from the germline V gene are LNHDA and SQIVND (reference sequence). The CDR3 sequence: CASSMGGERTSYGYTF. In DNA form, the CDR3 reads TGTGCCAGTAGTATGGGAGGGGAAAGGACCAGCTATGGCTACACCTTC.

The chain has TRBV20-1 and TRBJ1-1; TRBD1 is a possible D gene (6 bases). The V gene lost 3 bases and the J gene lost 4 bases, with 21 bases spanning the gap. Germline CDR1 is DFQATT and CDR2 is SNEGSKA (reference sequence). The CDR3 spans 16 residues. The CDR3 DNA sequence: TGCAGTGCTAGCCCGGGACACCCCGCGAGAGGCACTGAAGCTTTCTTT. Translated, it gives CSASPGHPARGTEAFF.

The V call is TRBV6-5, the J call TRBJ2-1; 8 bases match TRBD2. Germline trimming cut 0 bases from V and 5 bases from J; bases unmatched to any gene: 9. The CDR3 sequence is 17 residues long. Germline CDR1 and CDR2: MNHEY and SVGAGI. CDR3 DNA sequence: TGTGCCAGCAGTTACTCGAGCCGAACTAGCGGAAACAATGAGCAGTTCTTC. Translating it yields CASSYSSRTSGNNEQFF.

This clonotype was detected ten times or more. The rearrangement uses TRBV27 and TRBJ2-7, with 8 bases matching TRBD1. Per germline, CDR1 MNHEY and CDR2 SMNVEV (reference sequence). The junction had 8 bases not matched to a gene; V was cut back by 6 bases and J by 1 base. This CDR3 is 15 amino acids long. This CDR3 reads CASRRSGGASYEQYF. As DNA, the CDR3 is TGTGCCAGCAGGCGCTCAGGGGGCGCGTCCTACGAGCAGTACTTC.

This clonotype has ten or more counts. The chain joins TRBV12-3 or TRBV12-4 to TRBJ2-5; 9 bases line up with TRBD1. The CDR3 is made up of 17 amino acids. With V trimmed by 5 bases and J by 2 bases, 12 bases remained unmatched. The CDR3 here is CASSPSTGGMRQETQYF. CDR3 bases: TGTGCCAGCAGTCCCTCAACAGGGGGCATGAGGCAAGAGACCCAGTACTTC.

This clonotype was recorded many times. The chain joins TRBV2 to TRBJ2-7; a possible D gene is TRBD1 (5 bases). Germline V gene lookup returns CDR1 SNHLY and CDR2 FYNNEI. This CDR3 spans 13 amino acids. The V and J ends lost 0 bases and 3 bases respectively, with 6 bases between them. In nucleotides, the CDR3 is TGTGCCAGCAGTGAAGCGGACAACTACGAGCAGTACTTC. Protein: CASSEADNYEQYF.

This clonotype was counted many times. V gene TRBV7-8 combines with J gene TRBJ2-7, with a possible D match to TRBD2 (5 bases). CDR3 length: 14 residues. The V end lost 3 bases, the J end lost 3 bases, and 12 bases lay between the germline ends. Germline V CDR1 and CDR2: SGHVS, FQNEAQ. In DNA form, the CDR3 reads TGTGCCAGCAGCTTGGGGAGCGGTTACTACGAGCAGTACTTC. Its protein product is CASSLGSGYYEQYF.

The V gene is TRBV15, the J gene TRBJ2-3, with D uncertain. V was cut by 2 bases and J by 0 bases, with 12 bases left in between. The CDR3 totals 16 residues. Germline CDR1 reads LNHNV; CDR2 reads YYDKDF (reference sequence). CDR3 loop: CATSRSESKSTDTQYF. As DNA, the CDR3 is TGTGCCACCAGCAGATCCGAATCCAAAAGCACAGATACGCAGTATTTT.

This clonotype was picked up many times. This may stem from a read error, because a much larger clone lies one nucleotide away. The chain joins TRBV6-2 or TRBV6-3 to TRBJ1-1; TRBD1 matches 10 bases. With 6 bases clipped from V and 3 bases from J, the junction kept 1 base outside the gene matches. CDR1 MNHEY and CDR2 SVGEGT come from the germline V gene. The CDR3 has 13 amino acids. This CDR3 is CASRGQGYTEAFF. CDR3 in DNA: TGTGCCAGCAGGGGACAGGGGTACACTGAAGCTTTCTTT.

This chain connects TRBV5-1 to TRBJ1-1; tentatively, D is TRBD1 (5 bases). The CDR3 is 14 amino acids. Germline values: CDR1 SGHRS, CDR2 YFSETQ. V lost 2 bases and J 1 base, leaving 9 bases between the germline ends. The CDR3 DNA is TGCGCCAGCAGCTTCTGGGGGGGGAACACTGAAGCTTTCTTT. It specifies CASSFWGGNTEAFF.

In its sample, this clonotype was seen a few times. The chain has TRBV5-1 and TRBJ1-5, with D possibly being TRBD1 (5 bases). The length of the CDR3 is 15 residues. CDR1 and CDR2 from the germline V gene are SGHRS and YFSETQ. Trimming left V 0 bases short and J 2 bases short, with 9 bases between. CDR3 nucleotides: TGCGCCAGCAGCTTGGGGGGGGAAGGCAATCAGCCCCAGCATTTT. It is translated as CASSLGGEGNQPQHF.

In its sample, this clonotype was seen a few times. The rearrangement joins TRBV10-3 to TRBJ1-1, with 8 bases that match TRBD1. Trimming at V came to 0 bases and at J to 0 bases, leaving 0 bases not matched to a gene. This CDR3 comprises 15 residues. Germline assignment: CDR1 ENHRY and CDR2 SYGVKD. CDR3 sequence: CAISESGQVNTEAFF. The CDR3 DNA follows: TGTGCCATCAGTGAGTCGGGACAGGTGAACACTGAAGCTTTCTTT.

This clonotype came up many times. The V gene is TRBV18, the J gene TRBJ1-1; 7 positions match TRBD1. The CDR3 has 14 amino acids. Germline V gives CDR1 KGHSH, CDR2 LQKENI. V lost 6 bases, J lost 2 bases, and 6 bases stayed unmatched. The CDR3 sequence is CASSRGTANTEAFF. CDR3 DNA: TGTGCCAGCTCCCGAGGGACAGCCAACACTGAAGCTTTCTTT.

This clonotype was seen ten or more times. The genes are TRBV28 and TRBJ2-5; maybe TRBD1 (6 bases). CDR1 and CDR2 (germline): MDHEN, SYDVKM. The CDR3 is made up of 14 amino acids. V was pared by 5 bases and J by 5 bases, with 15 bases between. As DNA, the CDR3 is TGTGCCAGCAGTCCTGGGGGCGAAAGGGAGACCCAGTACTTC. Its protein is CASSPGGERETQYF.

A note on this clonotype: A much more abundant neighbour one base away suggests this may be a read error. This chain uses TRBV2 with TRBJ1-5; TRBD1 matches 8 bases. Germline values: CDR1 SNHLY, CDR2 FYNNEI. The V segment lost 7 bases and the J segment 6 bases; nucleotides outside the gene matches: 8. The CDR3 runs 14 residues. CDR3 in DNA: TGTGCCAGCACGAAACAGGGGGGGAGTCAGCCCCAGCATTTT. As protein: CASTKQGGSQPQHF.

This clonotype was found a few times. The V and J genes are TRBV20-1 and TRBJ1-4; D not resolved. The CDR3 runs to 17 residues. Germline CDR1 reads DFQATT; CDR2 reads SNEGSKA (reference sequence). The germline V and J ends were trimmed by 3 bases and 7 bases, with 24 bases remaining between them. DNA for the CDR3: TGCAGTGCTAGTGGTCTACAAGTCTCGGTGATCAGTGAAAAACTGTTTTTT. Translating gives CSASGLQVSVISEKLFF.

This clonotype was detected only a few times. The J gene is TRBJ2-5, the V gene TRBV24-1; possible D gene TRBD1, 6 bases. V shed 5 bases and J shed 2 bases, with 8 bases lying between them. Germline-derived CDR1 and CDR2 are KGHDR and SFDVKD. This CDR3 has 13 amino acids. Written as DNA, the CDR3 is TGTGCCACCAGTGGAGGGGGACAAGAGACCCAGTACTTC. Residues: CATSGGGQETQYF.

The chain employs TRBV27 and TRBJ1-6; TRBD1 is a possible D gene (6 bases). There are 15 residues in the CDR3. Germline CDR1 MNHEY, CDR2 SMNVEV (reference sequence). Trimming took 4 bases from V and 7 from J, leaving 14 bases between them. This chain's CDR3 is CASSSLRGANSPLHF. The CDR3 nucleotides are TGTGCCAGCAGTTCCCTTAGGGGGGCGAATTCACCCCTCCACTTT.